The sequence of this T cell receptor (beta chain) was determined in a study of T cells in Graves' hyperthyroidism and ophthalmopathy. Germline V lookup: CDR1 MNHNS, CDR2 SASEGT. The CDR3 is 12 residues long. Trimming cost V 6 bases and J 6 bases, with 11 bases left between them. RNA transcripts were the template for amplifying TCR beta CDR3 regions. HTBI primers were used for first-round RT-PCR of the TCR CDR3. TCRdb recomputed calls from the multiplex PCR reads with MiXCR, one row per CDR3 protein. The sample holds 530,000 or so distinct CDR3 sequences; approximately 44% are singletons and the top ten take more than 7%.

The sequence was collected from a young woman with Graves' hyperthyroidism. Sequencing was done on a sample of peripheral blood or thyroid tissue (not recorded which). V is TRBV6-1 and J is TRBJ1-1, with a tentative D call TRBD1 (5 bases). Here the CDR3 reads CASRGRDAEAFF. The CDR3 nucleotides read TGTGCCAGCAGGGGCAGGGACGCTGAAGCTTTCTTT.